Detailed here is one T cell receptor beta chain. This CDR3 has 15 residues. The V end was cut by 0 bases, the J end by 5 bases, with 11 bases between. Germline CDR1 MGHRA, CDR2 YSYEKL. Authors' analysis steps: The assay estimated nucleated cells by amplifying reference gene primers. Some clones are missing from TCRdb's copy, which holds only in-frame ones; the method was immunoSEQ multiplex PCR. Clone size and V and J calls were adopted from that table, with D and trimming inferred from the DNA. The sample holds about 170,000 clones, roughly 80% seen once. This sample stems from a study of blood T cell repertoires in COVID-19. In the study overall: Some COVID-19 samples were acute and others convalescent; all came from the United States, Italy and Spain.

The sequencing sample was made of peripheral blood. The chain carries TRBV4-1 and TRBJ1-5, with D tentatively TRBD1 (5 bases). The sequence came from a woman aged 80 or older with COVID-19, enrolled during active disease. For the CDR3, the DNA is TGCGCCAGCAGCCAAGATCAGGCAGGGCATCAGCCCCAGCATTTT. It translates to CASSQDQAGHQPQHF.